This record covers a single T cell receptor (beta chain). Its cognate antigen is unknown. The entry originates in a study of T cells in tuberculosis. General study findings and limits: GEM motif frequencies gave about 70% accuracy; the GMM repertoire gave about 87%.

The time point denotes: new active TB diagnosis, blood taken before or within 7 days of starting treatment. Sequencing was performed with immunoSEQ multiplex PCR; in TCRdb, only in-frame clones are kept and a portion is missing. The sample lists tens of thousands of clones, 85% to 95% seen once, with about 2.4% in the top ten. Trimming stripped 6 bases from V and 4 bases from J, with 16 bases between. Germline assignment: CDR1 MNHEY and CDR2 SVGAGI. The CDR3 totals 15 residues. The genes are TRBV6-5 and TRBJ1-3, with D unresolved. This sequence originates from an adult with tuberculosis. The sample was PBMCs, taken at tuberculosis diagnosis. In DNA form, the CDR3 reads TGTGCCAGCAGCCTTCGGGAGAGGTCAGGAAACACCATATATTTT. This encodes CASSLRERSGNTIYF.